The clone carrying this T cell receptor beta chain was observed a few times. The data belong to a study of shared clonotypes between healthy human individuals. The CDR3 covers 13 residues. The V gene end was trimmed by 0 bases and the J gene end by 3 bases; junction bases not matched to a gene: 0. The germline V gene encodes CDR1 GTSNPN and CDR2 SVGIG (reference sequence). Sequencing was performed with immunoSEQ multiplex PCR; in TCRdb, only in-frame clones are kept and a portion is missing. The data show 75,000 to 100,000 clones, around half seen once. Sample: PBMCs. The rearrangement joins TRBV30 to TRBJ2-3; TRBD1 matches at 7 bases. This receptor was identified in a woman in her thirties or forties in good health. Some clones in this sample may be carry-over from other donors' samples. The CDR3 DNA is TGTGCCTGGAGTGTACAGGGGACAGATACGCAGTATTTT. Residues: CAWSVQGTDTQYF.